Listed below are T cell receptor beta chains from one sample, sequenced in a study of blood T cell repertoires in COVID-19. Some clones are missing from TCRdb's copy, which holds only in-frame ones; the method was immunoSEQ multiplex PCR. The repertoire has under 65,000 clones, more than 80% of them found once; the top ten carry more than 30%. Source material: peripheral blood. The receptor set was obtained from a man in his sixties with COVID-19, enrolled during active disease. CDR3s include the opening cysteine and the closing phenylalanine or tryptophan. The order of the fields is clone size, J gene, D gene, V gene, CDR3 protein, CDR3 DNA. D genes are given only for firm matches. Size tells how often a clone was seen (once, few, many) or the class of an expanded clone, and some rows leave it out.

>.|TRBJ1-2|.|TRBV27
CASSLSPGERYGYTF
TGTGCCAGCAGTTTATCGCCAGGGGAAAGGTATGGCTACACCTTC
>.|TRBJ1-2|TRBD1|TRBV30
CAWSGGGMRYTF
TGTGCCTGGAGTGGAGGGGGCATGCGCTACACCTTC
>.|TRBJ1-2|TRBD1|TRBV4-1
CASSHRGQGSYGYTF
TGCGCCAGCAGCCACCGAGGACAGGGGAGCTATGGCTACACCTTC
>.|TRBJ2-1|.|TRBV10-3
CAIRATGFGSNEQFF
TGTGCCATCAGAGCTACAGGGTTTGGATCGAATGAGCAGTTCTTC
>.|TRBJ2-5|TRBD2|TRBV5-8
CASSPGGLAGGRQETQYF
TGTGCCAGCAGCCCCGGGGGGCTAGCGGGGGGGCGACAAGAGACCCAGTACTTC
>.|TRBJ2-5|TRBD2|TRBV7-9
CASSWPGRNPTSVRETQYF
TGTGCCAGCAGCTGGCCGGGCCGAAACCCGACTAGCGTTCGGGAGACCCAGTACTTC
>.|TRBJ2-6|.|TRBV11-2
CASSLEAVYSGANVLTF
TGTGCCAGCAGCTTAGAAGCGGTCTATTCTGGGGCCAACGTCCTGACTTTC
>.|TRBJ2-1|.|TRBV21-1
CASARGGGYNEQFF
TGTGCCAGCGCCAGAGGCGGAGGATACAATGAGCAGTTCTTC
>many|TRBJ1-5|TRBD1|TRBV28
CASSNPGQITSAQPQHF
TGTGCCAGCAGTAATCCGGGACAGATTACATCGGCTCAGCCCCAGCATTTT
>.|TRBJ1-2|TRBD1|TRBV29-1
CSVGEQGRYYGYTF
TGCAGCGTTGGGGAACAGGGGCGATATTATGGCTACACCTTC
>once|TRBJ1-3|.|TRBV15
CATSRPPLSGNTIYF
TGTGCCACCAGCAGACCTCCTCTCTCTGGAAACACCATATATTTT
>few|TRBJ1-6|TRBD1|TRBV27
CASSPGGSIVSPLHF
TGTGCCAGCAGTCCAGGGGGCTCTATAGTATCACCCCTCCACTTT
>.|TRBJ1-2|.|TRBV19
CASTLTPTLKANYGYTF
TGTGCCAGTACGCTGACTCCGACGCTGAAGGCTAACTATGGCTACACCTTC
>once|TRBJ2-2|TRBD1|TRBV7-7
CASSFSGTGVSTGELFF
TGTGCTAGCAGCTTCTCCGGGACAGGGGTATCCACCGGGGAGCTGTTTTTT
>.|TRBJ2-2|TRBD2|TRBV4-1
CASSQAQARLAPGELFF
TGCGCCAGCAGCCAGGCTCAGGCTAGACTAGCGCCCGGGGAGCTGTTTTTT
>.|TRBJ2-3|TRBD2|TRBV3-1/TRBV3-2
CASSGGTSGGSLADTQYF
TGTGCCAGCAGCGGTGGGACTAGCGGGGGGAGTCTCGCAGATACGCAGTATTTT
>.|TRBJ2-1|.|TRBV21-1
CASSNHMLAGGFPLGSYNEQFF
TGTGCCAGCAGCAACCATATGCTAGCGGGAGGTTTTCCCCTGGGCTCCTACAATGAGCAGTTCTTC
>.|TRBJ1-1|.|TRBV27
CASSLTIGTEAFF
TGTGCCAGCAGTTTGACCATCGGGACTGAAGCTTTCTTT
>.|TRBJ2-7|.|TRBV19
CASSSDFSYEQYF
TGTGCCAGTAGTTCGGACTTTTCCTACGAGCAGTACTTC
>.|TRBJ1-4|.|TRBV15
CATSRDSVRVGEKLFF
TGTGCCACCAGCAGAGATTCGGTCAGGGTCGGTGAAAAACTGTTTTTT
>.|TRBJ2-7|.|TRBV6-5
CASSYTESGSQYF
TGTGCCAGCAGTTACACCGAGAGCGGGTCACAGTACTTC
>.|TRBJ2-2|TRBD1|TRBV9
CASSIGQVVSGELFF
TGTGCCAGCAGCATAGGACAGGTCGTTAGTGGGGAGCTGTTTTTT
>few|TRBJ1-5|.|TRBV10-3
CAMGQELNQPQHF
TGTGCCATGGGGCAGGAGCTCAATCAGCCCCAGCATTTT
>.|TRBJ2-4|TRBD2|TRBV3-1/TRBV3-2
CASSQGMRTSGRLAKNIQYF
TGTGCCAGCAGCCAAGGGATGAGGACTAGCGGGCGGCTAGCCAAAAACATTCAGTACTTC
>once|TRBJ2-7|TRBD1|TRBV7-9
CASSYQGAYDEQYF
TGTGCCAGCAGCTATCAGGGGGCTTACGACGAGCAGTACTTC
>many|TRBJ2-7|TRBD2|TRBV2
CASSPSGSLYEQYF
TGTGCCAGCAGCCCTAGCGGGAGTCTGTACGAGCAGTACTTC
>.|TRBJ1-1|TRBD1|TRBV5-1
CASSRGQGTTEAFF
TGCGCCAGCAGCCGGGGACAGGGCACCACTGAAGCTTTCTTT
>once|TRBJ1-2|TRBD1|TRBV29-1
CSGTGGDGYTF
TGCAGCGGAACAGGGGGCGATGGCTACACCTTC
>.|TRBJ1-2|.|TRBV5-1
CASSPRPGDYGYTF
TGCGCCAGCAGCCCAAGACCCGGGGACTATGGCTACACCTTC
>.|TRBJ2-3|.|TRBV6-1
CASRDSAEGATQYF
TGTGCCAGCAGGGACAGCGCGGAAGGGGCTACGCAGTATTTT
>once|TRBJ2-7|.|TRBV24-1
CATRLTGNYEQYF
TGTGCCACCAGACTAACAGGGAACTACGAGCAGTACTTC
>.|TRBJ1-2|TRBD1|TRBV9
CASSVSDRGGYTF
TGTGCCAGCAGCGTATCGGACAGGGGCGGCTACACCTTC
>.|TRBJ1-3|.|TRBV11-3
CASSSTGNTIYF
TGTGCCAGCAGCTCCACAGGAAACACCATATATTTT
>.|TRBJ2-2|.|TRBV11-2
CASRLKEGAANTGELFF
TGTGCCAGCAGGCTAAAGGAAGGAGCCGCGAACACCGGGGAGCTGTTTTTT
>.|TRBJ2-7|.|TRBV18
CASVTTQGATYEQYF
TGTGCCAGCGTCACCACCCAGGGCGCGACCTACGAGCAGTACTTC
>.|TRBJ2-1|TRBD1|TRBV6-5
CASVRDRGQGNEQFF
TGTGCCAGCGTACGGGACAGGGGGCAGGGAAATGAGCAGTTCTTC
>.|TRBJ1-1|TRBD1|TRBV7-9
CASSLGDRGRWTEAFF
TGTGCCAGCAGCTTAGGTGACAGGGGGCGATGGACTGAAGCTTTCTTT
>.|TRBJ1-2|.|TRBV2
CASSERQDYGYTF
TGTGCCAGCAGTGAAAGACAGGACTATGGCTACACCTTC
>.|TRBJ2-7|.|TRBV6-6
CASTVSGTTTYEQYF
TGTGCCAGCACCGTATCCGGGACAACAACCTACGAGCAGTACTTC
>few|TRBJ1-1|TRBD1|TRBV18
CASSPRDSGTEAFF
TGTGCCAGCTCACCACGGGACAGTGGCACTGAAGCTTTCTTT
>.|TRBJ2-3|TRBD1|TRBV18
CASSPGQTDTQYF
TGTGCCAGCTCACCGGGACAGACAGATACGCAGTATTTT
>.|TRBJ2-3|TRBD2|TRBV5-1
CASSPGTSILTDTQYF
TGCGCCAGCAGCCCCGGGACTAGCATTCTCACAGATACGCAGTATTTT
>.|TRBJ2-3|TRBD2|TRBV5-8
CASSFSGRHEDTQYF
TGTGCCAGCAGCTTTAGCGGGAGGCATGAAGATACGCAGTATTTT
>.|TRBJ1-6|TRBD1|TRBV10-3
CAITGQENSPLHF
TGTGCCATCACGGGACAGGAAAATTCACCCCTCCACTTT
>.|TRBJ2-5|TRBD1|TRBV6-6
CASSYNFGQGQETQYF
TGTGCCAGCAGTTATAATTTTGGACAGGGGCAAGAGACCCAGTACTTC
>.|TRBJ2-7|.|TRBV7-2
CASSFDRYYEQYF
TGTGCCAGCAGCTTTGACAGGTACTACGAGCAGTACTTC
>few|TRBJ1-5|.|TRBV11-2
CASSERGGSQPQHF
TGTGCCAGCAGCGAGAGGGGGGGTTCTCAGCCCCAGCATTTT
>.|TRBJ1-1|.|TRBV12-3/TRBV12-4
CASILGGTEAFF
TGTGCCAGCATCTTGGGAGGGACTGAAGCTTTCTTT
>few|TRBJ2-5|.|TRBV11-1
CASTPEGVETQYF
TGTGCCAGCACCCCTGAGGGGGTGGAGACCCAGTACTTC
>.|TRBJ2-5|TRBD2|TRBV11-3
CASSLARLAHKETQYF
TGTGCCAGCAGCTTAGCCCGACTAGCACACAAAGAGACCCAGTACTTC
>.|TRBJ2-3|TRBD2|TRBV6-5
CAARGAGGADTQYF
TGTGCCGCCCGGGGGGCGGGAGGAGCAGATACGCAGTATTTT
>.|TRBJ2-7|.|TRBV5-1
CASSPAGTNEQYF
TGCGCCAGCAGCCCCGCCGGGACAAACGAGCAGTACTTC
>.|TRBJ1-5|TRBD1|TRBV2
CASSDPDRGINQPQHF
TGTGCCAGCAGTGACCCCGACAGGGGCATCAATCAGCCCCAGCATTTT
>.|TRBJ1-2|.|TRBV4-3
CASSQEAAGANYGYTF
TGCGCCAGCAGCCAAGAAGCGGCGGGAGCTAACTATGGCTACACCTTC
>.|TRBJ1-2|.|TRBV10-3
CAISGDMSDYGYTF
TGTGCCATCAGTGGGGACATGTCGGACTATGGCTACACCTTC